Reported below is one T cell receptor beta chain. This sample stems from a study of blood T cell repertoires in COVID-19. Study background: The study drew acute and convalescent COVID-19 samples from the United States, Italy and Spain.

V trimming: 5 bases; J trimming: 5 bases; junction bases outside the gene matches: 8. The germline V gene encodes CDR1 MNHNY and CDR2 SVGAGI (reference sequence). The CDR3 is made up of 15 amino acids. In the authors' workflow: Reference gene primer amplification yielded estimated nucleated cell counts. Clones were sequenced by immunoSEQ multiplex PCR, and TCRdb holds only the in-frame ones, with some missing. V and J calls and clone size come straight from that table; D and trimming were deduced from the DNA. The repertoire consists of approximately 200,000 clones, with around 89% occurring once and the leading ten covering 1.7%.

This sequence was found in a man in his 70s with acute or convalescent COVID-19. Sequencing was performed on peripheral blood. The V and J genes are TRBV6-6 and TRBJ2-1, with 8 bases fitting TRBD1. The CDR3 sequence: CASSRTGLSNNEQFF. The CDR3 DNA follows: TGTGCCAGCAGTCGGACAGGGCTCTCGAACAATGAGCAGTTCTTC.